This record covers a single TCR beta chain. In the source study's methods: Nucleated cell counts were estimated from reference gene primer amplification. Sequencing was performed with immunoSEQ multiplex PCR; in TCRdb, only in-frame clones are kept and a portion is missing. V, J and clone size are taken as reported in that table, and D and trimming were inferred from the DNA itself. Of around 190,000 clones listed, about three quarters were seen once; the top ten hold around 7.9%. The data were taken from a study of blood T cell repertoires in COVID-19. Overall study context: PBMCs, B-cell-depleted T cells, or T cells were the source of the cDNA or gDNA that made up the material.

The CDR3 runs to 17 residues. The germline CDR1 and CDR2 sequences are SGHVS and FNYEAQ. The trim removed 3 bases at V and 2 bases at J, leaving 10 bases unmatched. This sequence originates from a woman aged 45-65 years with active or convalescent COVID-19. The chain couples TRBV7-6 to TRBJ2-5, with 9 bases fitting TRBD1. Sequenced: peripheral blood. The chain's CDR3 is CASSFRPGTGSQETQYF. The CDR3 DNA is TGTGCCAGCAGCTTTAGGCCGGGGACAGGGAGTCAAGAGACCCAGTACTTC.